This TCR beta chain stems from a study of post-analysis software for immune sequencing data. Study details: The patients showed relapsing-remitting, secondary progressive and progressive-relapsing multiple sclerosis courses. Study-wide points: Same-batch samples co-clustered strongly by F measure. Normalized Chao1 diversity was significantly reduced in patients versus controls. Compared with controls, patients had more of about five TRBV segments, including TRBV5-6, TRBV5-1 and TRBV20-1.

In its sample, this clonotype was seen a few times. Its antigen is not identified. Trimming took off 0 bases at V and 8 bases at J, with 11 bases between the two ends. CDR3 length: 14 amino acids. CDR1 and CDR2 (germline): MGHRA, YSYEKL. Sequencing libraries made from TCR beta cDNA carried unique molecular identifiers. TCRdb itself ran the PCR reads through MiXCR, one entry per CDR3 protein. The sample shows 450,000 or so distinct CDR3 sequences, roughly 45% of them seen only once. This chain connects TRBV4-1 to TRBJ2-1; D unclear. The TCR sequence derives from a girl between 5 and 17 years old with multiple sclerosis. Sequenced: blood. The CDR3 sequence is CASSQDPAPDEQFF. The CDR3 coding sequence is TGCGCCAGCAGCCAAGATCCTGCACCCGATGAGCAGTTCTTC.